This TCR beta chain was observed in a study of technical replicates of blood from a handful of donors. Germline CDR1 reads SGHVS; CDR2 reads FNYEAQ. V dropped 2 bases and J dropped 2; count of bases not matched to a gene: 6. The CDR3 totals 15 residues. This table comes from immunoSEQ multiplex PCR, and its TCRdb copy is limited to in-frame clones, with some not included. The data hold 80,000 or so clones, with approximately 94% observed a single time. Input material: T cells isolated from PBMCs. The source of this sequence is a human donor in good health. V is TRBV7-6 and J is TRBJ2-7, with 7 nucleotides matching TRBD1. The CDR3 coding sequence is TGTGCCAGCAGCTTATACTCCGGGACAGCCTACGAGCAGTACTTC. The encoded protein is CASSLYSGTAYEQYF.